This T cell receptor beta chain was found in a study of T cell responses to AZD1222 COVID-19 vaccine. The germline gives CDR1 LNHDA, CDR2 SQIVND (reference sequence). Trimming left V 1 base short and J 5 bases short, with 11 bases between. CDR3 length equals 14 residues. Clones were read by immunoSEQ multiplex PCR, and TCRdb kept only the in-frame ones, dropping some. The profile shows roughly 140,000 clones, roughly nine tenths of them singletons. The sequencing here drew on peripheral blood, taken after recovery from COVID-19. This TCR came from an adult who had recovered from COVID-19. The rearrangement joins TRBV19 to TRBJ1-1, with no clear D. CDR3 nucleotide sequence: TGTGCCAGTAGTATAGGGGCGGGGAGGACTGAAGCTTTCTTT. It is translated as CASSIGAGRTEAFF.